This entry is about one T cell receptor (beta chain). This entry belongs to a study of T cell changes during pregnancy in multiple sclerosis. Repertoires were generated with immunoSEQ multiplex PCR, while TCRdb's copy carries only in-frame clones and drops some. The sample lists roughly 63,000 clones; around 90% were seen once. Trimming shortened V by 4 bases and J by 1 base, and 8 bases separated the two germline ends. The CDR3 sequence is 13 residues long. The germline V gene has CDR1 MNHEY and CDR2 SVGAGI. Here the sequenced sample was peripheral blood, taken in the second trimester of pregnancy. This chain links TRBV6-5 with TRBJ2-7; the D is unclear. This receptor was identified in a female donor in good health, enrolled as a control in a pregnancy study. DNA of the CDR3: TGTGCCAGCAGTTTTCGGGTTTCCTACGAGCAGTACTTC. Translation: CASSFRVSYEQYF.